This entry lists 22 T cell receptor beta chains sequenced from one sample in a study of Ad26.COV2.S vaccination and SARS-CoV-2 variants. Clones were read by immunoSEQ multiplex PCR, and TCRdb kept only the in-frame ones, dropping some. Of about 350,000 clones listed, about 91% were seen once; the top ten hold roughly 3.9%. Sample: peripheral blood, taken after recovery from COVID-19. These TCRs come from a human donor who had recovered from COVID-19.

The chain employs TRBV4-1 and TRBJ1-3; unclear D gene. V gave up 1 base and J gave up 1 base, with 20 bases separating them. Germline-derived CDR1 and CDR2 are MGHRA and YSYEKL. CDR3 length equals 19 residues. The CDR3 DNA reads as TGCGCCAGCAGCCAAGGAATTGGGAAGGGATGGCTGTCTGGAAACACCATATATTTT. Translating it yields CASSQGIGKGWLSGNTIYF.

The chain combines TRBV4-3 with TRBJ1-1, with 7 bases matching TRBD1. Germline V gene data show CDR1 as LGHNA and CDR2 as YSLEER. Unmatched junction bases numbered 5, after V lost 0 bases and J lost 4 bases. This CDR3 contains 15 residues. In DNA form, the CDR3 reads TGCGCCAGCAGCCAAGATGAACAGGGGTTCACTGAAGCTTTCTTT. This sequence encodes CASSQDEQGFTEAFF.

The chain carries TRBV6-2 or TRBV6-3 and TRBJ1-5; no firm D call. Trimming pared 6 bases from V and 5 bases from J, leaving 20 bases between. Germline CDR1 and CDR2: MNHEY and SVGEGT. The CDR3 is 16 residues long. CDR3 sequence reads: CASRPQAGNGDQPQHF. The CDR3 DNA follows: TGTGCCAGCAGACCTCAGGCGGGGAATGGGGATCAGCCCCAGCATTTT.

The chain combines TRBV7-3 with TRBJ2-5; possible D gene TRBD1, 8 bases. Trimming took off 2 bases at V and 4 bases at J, with 17 bases between the two ends. CDR1 SGHTA and CDR2 FQGTGA come from the germline V gene. This CDR3 region has 16 residues. The CDR3 nucleotides read TGTGCCAGCAGCTTAGGGCGTTACAGGGGGGGAGAGACCCAGTACTTC. This codes for CASSLGRYRGGETQYF.

The rearrangement links TRBV5-6 to TRBJ1-1, with a weak D call TRBD1 (6 bases). V lost 0 bases to trimming and J lost 1 base, with 10 bases between them. There are 15 residues in the CDR3. Germline V lookup: CDR1 SGHDT, CDR2 YYEEEE. CDR3 in amino acids: CASSLGGTQNTEAFF. Here the CDR3 DNA reads TGTGCCAGCAGCTTGGGGGGGACACAGAACACTGAAGCTTTCTTT.

The rearrangement joins TRBV6-5 to TRBJ2-7; D is ambiguous. The germline CDR1 and CDR2 sequences are MNHEY and SVGAGI. V lost 4 bases, J lost 0 bases, and 7 bases lay in between. The CDR3 sequence is 13 residues long. CDR3 in DNA: TGTGCCAGCAGTTTCCTGAGCTCCTACGAGCAGTACTTC. Translated: CASSFLSSYEQYF.

V is TRBV9 and J is TRBJ2-1; D not resolved. Per the germline V gene, CDR1 is SGDLS and CDR2 is YYNGEE. V lost 3 bases to trimming and J lost 6 bases, with 4 bases between them. The CDR3 spans 11 residues. CDR3 loop: CASSGSNEQFF. The CDR3 nucleotides are TGTGCCAGCAGCGGGTCCAATGAGCAGTTCTTC.

The chain carries TRBV7-9 and TRBJ2-1; D is unclear. The CDR3 is made up of 13 amino acids. Looked up from germline, CDR1 is SEHNR and CDR2 is FQNEAQ (reference sequence). V lost 4 bases, J lost 4 bases, and 8 bases lay in between. The CDR3 loop reads CASSSPGYNEQFF. Written as DNA, the CDR3 is TGTGCCAGCAGCTCACCAGGATACAATGAGCAGTTCTTC.

This clone occurred once. The V gene is TRBV18, the J gene TRBJ1-2, with unresolved D. V was clipped by 0 bases and J by 4 bases, with 6 bases between them. Germline V gene lookup returns CDR1 KGHSH and CDR2 LQKENI. The CDR3 has 13 residues. CDR3 in amino acids: CASSPPKVYGYTF. The CDR3 DNA sequence: TGTGCCAGCTCACCACCCAAAGTCTATGGCTACACCTTC.

The chain combines TRBV3-1 (or the pseudogene TRBV3-2) with TRBJ2-3; D might be TRBD2 (7 bases). The CDR3 consists of 17 residues. Per the germline V gene, CDR1 is LGHDT and CDR2 is YNNKEL (reference sequence). Trimming took off 4 bases at V and 2 bases at J, with 19 bases between the two ends. The CDR3: CASSRTPGGGFTDTQYF. The CDR3, as DNA: TGTGCCAGCAGCCGGACCCCTGGCGGGGGCTTCACAGATACGCAGTATTTT.

V usage is TRBV24-1 and J usage is TRBJ1-2; no reliable D call. The germline V and J ends were trimmed by 8 bases and 3 bases, with 15 bases remaining between them. Germline loops: CDR1 KGHDR, CDR2 SFDVKD. The CDR3 contains 14 residues. The CDR3 DNA sequence: TGTGCCACCAAGTGTGGGCAGAAAGACTATGGCTACACCTTC. This encodes CATKCGQKDYGYTF.

This sequence joins TRBV25-1 and TRBJ2-7, with D unclear. Germline lookup yields CDR1 MGHDK and CDR2 SYGVNS. The CDR3 loop spans 11 amino acids. V was pared by 2 bases and J by 5 bases, with 4 bases between. The CDR3 DNA reads as TGTGCCAGCAGTGAAGTCCACGAGCAGTACTTC. Protein: CASSEVHEQYF.

This chain connects TRBV19 to TRBJ1-1; 9 bases match TRBD1. Germline V gene data show CDR1 as LNHDA and CDR2 as SQIVND (reference sequence). J was trimmed by 4 bases and V by 8 bases; bases with no gene match: 5. The CDR3 has 13 amino acids. CDR3 DNA sequence: TGTGCCAGTTTGGACAGGGGTGTCACTGAAGCTTTCTTT. This codes for CASLDRGVTEAFF.

The V gene is TRBV18, the J gene TRBJ2-3, with D unclear. V lost 4 bases to trimming and J lost 7 bases, with 18 bases between them. From germline, CDR1 is KGHSH and CDR2 LQKENI. The CDR3 loop spans 15 amino acids. The CDR3 loop is CASSQGTPGWNTQYF. In nucleotides, the CDR3 is TGTGCCAGCTCACAGGGAACGCCTGGGTGGAATACGCAGTATTTT. The complete variable domain, with remaining parts taken from reference TRBV18 and TRBJ2-3, reads NAGVMQNPRHLVRRRGQEARLRCSPMKGHSHVYWYRQLPEEGLKFMVYLQKENIIDESGMPKERFSAEFPKEGPSILRIQQVVRGDSAAYFCASSQGTPGWNTQYFGPGTRLTVL.

The J gene is TRBJ2-1, the V gene TRBV27; 7 bases map to TRBD1. The V segment lost 8 bases and the J segment 4 bases; nucleotides outside the gene matches: 11. The germline CDR1 and CDR2 sequences are MNHEY and SMNVEV (reference sequence). The CDR3 has 15 amino acids. CDR3 bases: TGTGCCAGCGGCCGGACAGGAATTTTATACAATGAGCAGTTCTTC. Translating it yields CASGRTGILYNEQFF.

The rearrangement links TRBV6-6 to TRBJ1-1, with D tentatively TRBD1 (6 bases). Germline V gene lookup returns CDR1 MNHNY and CDR2 SVGAGI (reference sequence). The CDR3 is 14 residues long. Trimming left V 6 bases short and J 3 bases short, with 14 bases between. In nucleotides, the CDR3 is TGTGCCAGCAGCAACAGGGTAGGTGACACTGAAGCTTTCTTT. It is translated as CASSNRVGDTEAFF.

The chain has TRBV29-1 and TRBJ2-1; D is possibly TRBD1 or TRBD2 (5 bases each). From germline, CDR1 is SQVTM and CDR2 ANQGSEA. The germline V and J ends were trimmed by 8 bases and 0 bases, with 14 bases remaining between them. The CDR3 is made up of 14 amino acids. Written as DNA, the CDR3 is TGCAGCTTCGTCTCGGGGCACTCCTACAATGAGCAGTTCTTC. Protein product: CSFVSGHSYNEQFF.

V gene TRBV5-1 combines with J gene TRBJ1-2; D might be TRBD1 (5 bases). The CDR3 is 14 amino acids. V was cut by 4 bases and J by 8 bases, with 18 bases left in between. Germline V CDR1 and CDR2: SGHRS, YFSETQ. This CDR3 reads CASSGRVGVGGYTF. In DNA form, the CDR3 reads TGCGCCAGCAGCGGCAGGGTAGGTGTCGGCGGCTACACCTTC.

The chain is built from TRBV19 and TRBJ2-7; 7 bases map to TRBD1. CDR1 LNHDA and CDR2 SQIVND come from the germline V gene (reference sequence). The junction had 8 bases not matched to a gene; V was cut back by 6 bases and J by 3 bases. The CDR3 is made up of 14 amino acids. This chain's CDR3 is CASRRQGGGYEQYF. The CDR3 bases are TGTGCCAGTAGGCGACAGGGTGGAGGCTACGAGCAGTACTTC.

The chain uses TRBV3-1 (or the pseudogene TRBV3-2) and TRBJ2-1; 9 bases are shared with TRBD2. The J segment lost 2 bases and the V segment lost 2 bases, leaving 4 bases of the junction unmatched. CDR3 length equals 16 residues. The germline V gene encodes CDR1 LGHDT and CDR2 YNNKEL (reference sequence). The CDR3 region is CASSQRSGGPYNEQFF. The CDR3 nucleotides read TGTGCCAGCAGCCAACGTAGCGGGGGACCCTACAATGAGCAGTTCTTC.

The CDR3 sequence is CASRTVTGGDEQYF. The CDR3 DNA reads as TGTGCCAGCCGCACGGTGACAGGGGGCGACGAGCAGTACTTC. The V gene is TRBV2, the J gene TRBJ2-7; 10 nucleotides line up with TRBD1. The CDR3 is 14 amino acids. V shed 8 bases, J shed 5 bases, and the junction held 9 bases outside the gene matches. Germline CDR1 and CDR2: SNHLY and FYNNEI.

The chain uses TRBV3-1 (or the pseudogene TRBV3-2) and TRBJ2-7, with 7 bases that match TRBD1. The CDR3 loop spans 13 amino acids. Germline lookup yields CDR1 LGHDT and CDR2 YNNKEL (reference sequence). Trimming at V came to 2 bases and at J to 5 bases, leaving 3 bases not matched to a gene. The CDR3 DNA is TGTGCCAGCAGCCAAAACAGGGGCAACGAGCAGTACTTC. It encodes CASSQNRGNEQYF.